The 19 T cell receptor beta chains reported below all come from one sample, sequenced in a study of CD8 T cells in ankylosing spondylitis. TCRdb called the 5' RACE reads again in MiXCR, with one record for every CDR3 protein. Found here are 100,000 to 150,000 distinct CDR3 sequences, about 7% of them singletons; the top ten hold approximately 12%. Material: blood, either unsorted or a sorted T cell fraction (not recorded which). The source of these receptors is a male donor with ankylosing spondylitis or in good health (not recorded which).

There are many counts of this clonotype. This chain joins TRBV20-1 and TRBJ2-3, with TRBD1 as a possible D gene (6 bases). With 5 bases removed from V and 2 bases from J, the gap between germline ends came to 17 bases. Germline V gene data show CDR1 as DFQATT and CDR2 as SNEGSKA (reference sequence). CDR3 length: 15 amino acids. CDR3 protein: CSAAQGTGITDTQYF. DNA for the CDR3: TGCAGTGCTGCCCAGGGGACGGGGATCACAGATACGCAGTATTTT.

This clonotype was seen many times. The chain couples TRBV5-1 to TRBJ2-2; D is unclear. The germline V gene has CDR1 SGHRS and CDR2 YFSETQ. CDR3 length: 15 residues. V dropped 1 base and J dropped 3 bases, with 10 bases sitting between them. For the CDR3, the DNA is TGCGCCAGCAGCTTGTCAGCCAGTTACACCGGGGAGCTGTTTTTT. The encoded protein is CASSLSASYTGELFF.

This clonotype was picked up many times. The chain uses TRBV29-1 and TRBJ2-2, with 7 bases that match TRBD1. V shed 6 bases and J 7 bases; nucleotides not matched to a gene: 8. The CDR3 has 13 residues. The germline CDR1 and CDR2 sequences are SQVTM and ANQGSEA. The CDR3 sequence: CSVRMTGLGELFF. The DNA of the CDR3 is TGCAGCGTACGGATGACAGGGCTCGGGGAGCTGTTTTTT.

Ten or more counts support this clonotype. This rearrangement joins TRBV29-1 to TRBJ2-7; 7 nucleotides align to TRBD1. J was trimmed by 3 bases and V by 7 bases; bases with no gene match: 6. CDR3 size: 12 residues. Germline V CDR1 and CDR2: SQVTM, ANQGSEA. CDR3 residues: CSARDSNYEQYF. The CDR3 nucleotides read TGCAGCGCTCGGGACAGCAACTACGAGCAGTACTTC.

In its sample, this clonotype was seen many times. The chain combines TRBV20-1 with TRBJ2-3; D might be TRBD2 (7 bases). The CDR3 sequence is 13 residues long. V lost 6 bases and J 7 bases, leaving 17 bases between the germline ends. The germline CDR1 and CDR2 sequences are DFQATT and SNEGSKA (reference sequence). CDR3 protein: CSAPRAGANTQYF. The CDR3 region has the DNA TGCAGTGCCCCAAGGGCGGGGGCGAATACGCAGTATTTT.

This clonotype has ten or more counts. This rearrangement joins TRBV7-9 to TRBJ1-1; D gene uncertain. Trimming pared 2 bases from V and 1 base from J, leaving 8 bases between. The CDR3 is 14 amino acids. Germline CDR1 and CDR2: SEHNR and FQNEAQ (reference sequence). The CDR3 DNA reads TGTGCCAGCAGCTTACCCTACGGGAACACTGAAGCTTTCTTT. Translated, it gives CASSLPYGNTEAFF.

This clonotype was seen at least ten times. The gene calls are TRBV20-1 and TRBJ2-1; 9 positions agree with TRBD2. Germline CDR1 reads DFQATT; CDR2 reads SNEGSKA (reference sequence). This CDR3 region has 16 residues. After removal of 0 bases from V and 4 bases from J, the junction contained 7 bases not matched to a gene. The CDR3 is CSAREGGLARYNEQFF. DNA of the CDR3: TGCAGTGCTAGAGAGGGTGGACTAGCGCGGTACAATGAGCAGTTCTTC.

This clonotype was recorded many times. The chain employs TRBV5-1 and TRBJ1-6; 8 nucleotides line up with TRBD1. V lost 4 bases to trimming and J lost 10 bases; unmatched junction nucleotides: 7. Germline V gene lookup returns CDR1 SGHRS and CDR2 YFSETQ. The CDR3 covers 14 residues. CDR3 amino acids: CASSGGQGGSPLHF. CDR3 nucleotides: TGCGCCAGCAGCGGAGGACAGGGAGGCTCACCCCTCCACTTT.

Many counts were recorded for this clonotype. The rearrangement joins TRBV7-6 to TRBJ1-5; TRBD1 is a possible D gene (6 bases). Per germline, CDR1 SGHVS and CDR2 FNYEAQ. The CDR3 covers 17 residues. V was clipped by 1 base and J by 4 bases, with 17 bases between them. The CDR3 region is CASSLVDSHPGNQPQHF. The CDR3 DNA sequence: TGTGCCAGCAGCTTAGTGGACAGCCACCCTGGGAATCAGCCCCAGCATTTT.

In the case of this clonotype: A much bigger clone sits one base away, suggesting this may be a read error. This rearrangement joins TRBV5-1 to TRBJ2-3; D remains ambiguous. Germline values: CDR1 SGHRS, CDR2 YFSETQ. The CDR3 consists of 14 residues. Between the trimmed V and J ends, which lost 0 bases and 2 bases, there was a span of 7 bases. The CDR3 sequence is CASSLALHTDTQYF. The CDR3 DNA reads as TGCGCCAGCAGCTTGGCCCTCCACACAGATACGCAGTATTTT.

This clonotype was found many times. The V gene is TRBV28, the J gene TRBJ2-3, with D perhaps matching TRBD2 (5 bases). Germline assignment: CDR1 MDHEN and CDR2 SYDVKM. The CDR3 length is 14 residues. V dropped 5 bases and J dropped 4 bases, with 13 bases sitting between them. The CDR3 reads CASSLHGGADTQYF. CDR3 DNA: TGTGCCAGCAGTCTACACGGAGGTGCAGATACGCAGTATTTT.

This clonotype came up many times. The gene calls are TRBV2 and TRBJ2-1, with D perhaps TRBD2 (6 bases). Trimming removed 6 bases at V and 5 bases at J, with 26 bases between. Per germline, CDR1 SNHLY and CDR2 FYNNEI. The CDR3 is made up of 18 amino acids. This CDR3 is CASSLTGWETGVDNEQFF. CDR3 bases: TGTGCCAGCAGCCTTACGGGGTGGGAGACGGGGGTGGACAATGAGCAGTTCTTC.

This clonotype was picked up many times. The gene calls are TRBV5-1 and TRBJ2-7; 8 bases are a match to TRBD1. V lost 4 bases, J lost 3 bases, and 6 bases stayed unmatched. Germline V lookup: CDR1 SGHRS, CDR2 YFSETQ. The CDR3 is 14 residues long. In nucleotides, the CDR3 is TGCGCCAGCAGCCCGGACAGGGCCTACTACGAGCAGTACTTC. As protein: CASSPDRAYYEQYF.

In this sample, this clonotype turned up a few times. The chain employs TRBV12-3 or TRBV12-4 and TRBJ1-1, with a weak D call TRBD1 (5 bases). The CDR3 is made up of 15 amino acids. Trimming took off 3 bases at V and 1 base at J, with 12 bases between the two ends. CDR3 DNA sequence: TGTGCCAGCAGTTTCGCCTCCGGGGGGAACACTGAAGCTTTCTTT. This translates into CASSFASGGNTEAFF.

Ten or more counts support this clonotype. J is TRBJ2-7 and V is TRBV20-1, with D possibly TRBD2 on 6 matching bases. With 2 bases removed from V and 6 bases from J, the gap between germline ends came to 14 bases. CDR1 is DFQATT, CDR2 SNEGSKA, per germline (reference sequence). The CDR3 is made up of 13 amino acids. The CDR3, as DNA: TGCAGTGCTAGAACGCGGGGCTGGATCGAGCAGTACTTC. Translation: CSARTRGWIEQYF.

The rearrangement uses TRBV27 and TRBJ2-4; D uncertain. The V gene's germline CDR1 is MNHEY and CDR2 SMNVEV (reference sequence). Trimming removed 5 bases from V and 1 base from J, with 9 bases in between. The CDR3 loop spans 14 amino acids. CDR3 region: CASSSYSAKNIQYF. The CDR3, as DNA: TGTGCCAGCAGTAGCTACTCGGCCAAAAACATTCAGTACTTC.

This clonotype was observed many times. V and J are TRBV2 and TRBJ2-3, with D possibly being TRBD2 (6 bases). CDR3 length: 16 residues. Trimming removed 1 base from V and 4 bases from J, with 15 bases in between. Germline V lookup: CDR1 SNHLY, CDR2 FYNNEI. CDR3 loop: CASSEGGGGKADTQYF. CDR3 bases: TGTGCCAGCAGTGAAGGGGGCGGCGGGAAGGCAGATACGCAGTATTTT. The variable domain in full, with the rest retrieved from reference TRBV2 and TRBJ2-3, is EPEVTQTPSHQVTQMGQEVILRCVPISNHLYFYWYRQILGQKVEFLVSFYNNEISEKSEIFDDQFSVERPDGSNFTLKIRSTKLEDSAMYFCASSEGGGGKADTQYFGPGTRLTVL.

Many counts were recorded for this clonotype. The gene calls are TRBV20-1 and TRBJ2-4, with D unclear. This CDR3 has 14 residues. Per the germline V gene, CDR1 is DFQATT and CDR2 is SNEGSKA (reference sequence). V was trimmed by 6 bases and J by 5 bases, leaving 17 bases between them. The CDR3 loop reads CSARVIGVENIQYF. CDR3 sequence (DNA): TGCAGTGCCCGAGTTATAGGAGTCGAAAACATTCAGTACTTC.

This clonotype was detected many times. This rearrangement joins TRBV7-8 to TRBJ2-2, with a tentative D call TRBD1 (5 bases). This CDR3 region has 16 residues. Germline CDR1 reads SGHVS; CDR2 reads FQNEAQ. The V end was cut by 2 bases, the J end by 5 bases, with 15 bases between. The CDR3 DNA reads TGTGCCAGCAGCTTATTCTTACGACAGAGTACCGGGGAGCTGTTTTTT. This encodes CASSLFLRQSTGELFF.